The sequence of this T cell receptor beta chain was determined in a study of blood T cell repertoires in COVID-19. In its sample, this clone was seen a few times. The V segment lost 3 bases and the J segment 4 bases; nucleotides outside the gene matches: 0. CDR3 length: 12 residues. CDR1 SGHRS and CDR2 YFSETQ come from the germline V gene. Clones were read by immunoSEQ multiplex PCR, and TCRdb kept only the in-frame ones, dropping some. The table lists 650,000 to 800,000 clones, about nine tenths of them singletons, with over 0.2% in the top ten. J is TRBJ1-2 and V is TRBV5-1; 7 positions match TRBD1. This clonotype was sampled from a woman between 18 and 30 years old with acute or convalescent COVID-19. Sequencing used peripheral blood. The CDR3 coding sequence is TGCGCCAGCAGCTGGGACAGCTATGGCTACACCTTC. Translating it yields CASSWDSYGYTF.